Below, 29 T cell receptor beta chains from the same sample are listed, as sequenced in a study of T-cell reconstitution after alpha-beta-depleted transplantation in children. The library targeted TCRbeta and was prepared with unique molecular identifiers. One entry per CDR3 protein results from TCRdb running MiXCR on the PCR reads. The sample includes about 440,000 distinct CDR3 sequences, roughly 44% of them seen just once. The material sequenced was PBMCs, taken before TCRalphabeta/CD19-depleted stem cell transplant. These receptors were obtained from a girl aged 2-10 years with aplastic anemia, due to receive a stem cell transplant.

This clonotype was seen only a few times. The chain links TRBV7-6 to TRBJ2-3; D tentatively fits TRBD1 or TRBD2 (6 bases each). CDR1 is SGHVS and CDR2 is FNYEAQ in the germline V gene. The CDR3 runs 15 residues. V was clipped by 0 bases and J by 6 bases, with 13 bases between them. This CDR3 is CASSLAPGASDTQYF. CDR3 DNA: TGTGCCAGCAGCTTAGCGCCGGGGGCCAGCGATACGCAGTATTTT.

This clonotype appeared a few times. This chain joins TRBV20-1 and TRBJ2-1; a possible D gene is TRBD2 (6 bases). The length of the CDR3 is 15 residues. V lost 5 bases to trimming and J lost 0 bases, with 14 bases between them. Germline CDR1 is DFQATT and CDR2 is SNEGSKA (reference sequence). Here the CDR3 DNA reads TGCAGTGCTCAACTAGCTCAGAGCTCCTACAATGAGCAGTTCTTC. Its protein is CSAQLAQSSYNEQFF.

The table lists this clonotype with a few counts. The chain links TRBV19 to TRBJ2-1, with TRBD2 matching over 7 bases. The ends lost 5 bases at V and 3 bases at J; junction bases unmatched: 7. The CDR3 has 15 amino acids. In germline, CDR1 is LNHDA, CDR2 SQIVND (reference sequence). This CDR3 reads CASSPAGAFYNEQFF. The CDR3, as DNA: TGTGCCAGTAGTCCCGCGGGAGCTTTCTACAATGAGCAGTTCTTC.

V gene TRBV14 combines with J gene TRBJ2-5, with 7 bases fitting TRBD1. Per germline, CDR1 SGHDN and CDR2 FVKESK. The CDR3 extends over 15 amino acids. The V segment lost 6 bases and the J segment 0 bases; nucleotides outside the gene matches: 7. The CDR3 sequence: CASRLGQRYQETQYF. For the CDR3, the DNA is TGTGCCAGCAGGCTGGGACAGAGATACCAAGAGACCCAGTACTTC.

V and J are TRBV7-8 and TRBJ2-6; TRBD2 might be the D (5 bases). The CDR3 is made up of 19 amino acids. V shed 1 base and J shed 0 bases, with 16 bases lying between them. CDR1 SGHVS and CDR2 FQNEAQ come from the germline V gene. CDR3 in amino acids: CASSLDGEGSDSGANVLTF. The DNA of the CDR3 is TGTGCCAGCAGCTTAGACGGCGAGGGCAGCGACTCTGGGGCCAACGTCCTGACTTTC.

The chain combines TRBV24-1 with TRBJ2-5; the match to TRBD2 covers 8 bases. The CDR3 is 16 amino acids. Looked up from germline, CDR1 is KGHDR and CDR2 is SFDVKD. V dropped 4 bases and J dropped 2; count of bases not matched to a gene: 8. The chain's CDR3 is CATSEGTLAVQETQYF. CDR3 bases: TGTGCCACCAGTGAGGGGACACTAGCGGTTCAAGAGACCCAGTACTTC.

In its sample, this clonotype was seen a few times. This chain uses TRBV3-1 with TRBJ2-7; D not resolved. CDR1 and CDR2 from the germline V gene are LGHDT and YNNKEL (reference sequence). The CDR3 loop spans 15 amino acids. Trimming stripped 0 bases from V and 3 bases from J, with 12 bases between. CDR3 sequence reads: CASSQEAEGFYEQYF. The CDR3 DNA reads TGTGCCAGCAGCCAAGAGGCGGAAGGGTTCTACGAGCAGTACTTC.

This clonotype came up once. CDR3 DNA sequence: TGTGCCAGCAGCTTAGCAAAGTCATCAGGGACCCAGTACTTC. Translated, it gives CASSLAKSSGTQYF. This chain uses TRBV7-2 with TRBJ2-5, with unresolved D. Germline V CDR1 and CDR2: SGHTA, FQGNSA. Trimming took 0 bases from V and 7 from J, leaving 12 bases between them. This CDR3 region has 14 residues.

This clonotype was seen just once. The genes are TRBV20-1 and TRBJ2-7; weak D call: TRBD2 (5 bases). V shed 5 bases and J shed 3 bases, with 26 bases lying between them. This CDR3 is 17 amino acids long. From germline, CDR1 is DFQATT and CDR2 SNEGSKA (reference sequence). CDR3 sequence: CSAPLGRGPASHYEQYF. CDR3 nucleotide sequence: TGCAGTGCTCCTCTCGGCCGGGGTCCTGCGTCTCACTACGAGCAGTACTTC.

This clonotype was counted ten times or more. The J gene is TRBJ2-1, the V gene TRBV11-2; 11 nucleotides match TRBD2. Germline trimming cut 0 bases from V and 14 bases from J; bases unmatched to any gene: 12. Germline V gives CDR1 SGHAT, CDR2 FQNNGV. The CDR3 covers 16 residues. The CDR3 protein is CASSLEGRVSGRAEFF. In nucleotides, the CDR3 is TGTGCCAGCAGCTTAGAAGGGCGCGTTAGCGGGAGGGCGGAGTTCTTC. Full variable domain (remainder filled in from reference TRBV11-2 and TRBJ2-1): EAGVAQSPRYKIIEKRQSVAFWCNPISGHATLYWYQQILGQGPKLLIQFQNNGVVDDSQLPKDRFSAERLKGVDSTLKIQPAKLEDSAVYLCASSLEGRVSGRAEFFGPGTRLTVL.

CDR3 in DNA: TGTGCCAGCAGCCTCTGGCTCGGCTGGTTTCGTCTGAACACTGAAGCTTTCTTT. This translates into CASSLWLGWFRLNTEAFF. This chain uses TRBV4-2 with TRBJ1-1; D not resolved. The V and J ends lost 4 bases and 0 bases respectively, with 21 bases between them. The CDR3 has 18 amino acids. Germline CDR1 reads LGHNA; CDR2 reads YNFKEQ.

A few counts support this clonotype. The chain uses TRBV5-1 and TRBJ1-1; 9 bases match TRBD1. This CDR3 has 14 amino acids. CDR1 and CDR2 (germline): SGHRS, YFSETQ. V shed 5 bases, J shed 7 bases, and the junction held 9 bases outside the gene matches. CDR3 in DNA: TGCGCCAGCAGTTATACAGGGGGCGGGGATGAAGCTTTCTTT. Amino acids: CASSYTGGGDEAFF.

This clonotype was seen a single time. The chain combines TRBV4-1 with TRBJ2-2; 9 nucleotides align to TRBD1. V lost 0 bases to trimming and J lost 5 bases; unmatched junction nucleotides: 7. The CDR3 loop spans 17 amino acids. CDR1 MGHRA and CDR2 YSYEKL come from the germline V gene. CDR3 protein: CASSQDIQGAQTGELFF. CDR3 coding DNA: TGCGCCAGCAGCCAAGATATACAGGGGGCGCAAACCGGGGAGCTGTTTTTT.

This clonotype occurred a few times. The chain is built from TRBV7-3 and TRBJ2-3, with D possibly TRBD1 on 6 matching bases. This CDR3 contains 14 residues. Germline V gene data show CDR1 as SGHTA and CDR2 as FQGTGA. Trimming left V 1 base short and J 4 bases short, with 9 bases between. The CDR3 spells CASSLRGRADTQYF. In DNA form, the CDR3 reads TGTGCCAGCAGCTTAAGGGGGCGAGCAGATACGCAGTATTTT.

The gene calls are TRBV4-2 and TRBJ2-5; 7 bases fit TRBD2. V lost 0 bases and J lost 5; bases outside the gene matches: 9. The length of the CDR3 is 16 residues. The germline gives CDR1 LGHNA, CDR2 YNFKEQ. CDR3 bases: TGTGCCAGCAGCCAAGAGGGTAGCGGGCTCACGGAGACCCAGTACTTC. This gives the protein CASSQEGSGLTETQYF.

This clonotype appeared many times. The gene calls are TRBV20-1 and TRBJ1-1; no reliable D call. Germline CDR1 and CDR2: DFQATT and SNEGSKA (reference sequence). Trimming stripped 6 bases from V and 8 bases from J, with 13 bases between. This CDR3 is 11 amino acids long. In nucleotides, the CDR3 is TGCAGTGCCCCCCGGACTGAAGAAGCTTTCTTT. Translation: CSAPRTEEAFF.

The count of this clonotype is one. The chain combines TRBV5-1 with TRBJ2-3; possibly TRBD2 for D (5 bases). V lost 1 base, J lost 10 bases, and 13 bases lay in between. Looked up from germline, CDR1 is SGHRS and CDR2 is YFSETQ. The CDR3 has 13 amino acids. CDR3: CASSLSDSSAQYF. The CDR3, as DNA: TGCGCCAGCAGCTTGTCGGACTCCTCGGCGCAGTATTTT.

This clonotype has a handful of counts. The chain couples TRBV5-6 to TRBJ1-2; tentative D call: TRBD1 (5 bases). From germline, CDR1 is SGHDT and CDR2 YYEEEE. The V and J ends lost 4 bases and 4 bases respectively, with 14 bases between them. This CDR3 region has 14 residues. CDR3 protein: CASSVLRRGYGYTF. The CDR3 nucleotides read TGTGCCAGCAGCGTACTCCGGAGGGGCTATGGCTACACCTTC. The whole variable domain, remainder taken from reference TRBV5-6 and TRBJ1-2, is DAGVTQSPTHLIKTRGQQVTLRCSPKSGHDTVSWYQQALGQGPQFIFQYYEEEERQRGNFPDRFSGHQFPNYSSELNVNALLLGDSALYLCASSVLRRGYGYTFGSGTRLTVV.

This clonotype was seen more than once but under ten times. The chain employs TRBV19 and TRBJ2-5; D is unclear. V dropped 9 bases and J dropped 5 bases, with 16 bases sitting between them. This CDR3 has 13 residues. Germline V gene data show CDR1 as LNHDA and CDR2 as SQIVND (reference sequence). Here the CDR3 reads CASARSQPETQYF. The CDR3 DNA sequence: TGTGCCAGCGCTAGATCCCAGCCCGAGACCCAGTACTTC. The whole variable domain, filled in from reference TRBV19 and TRBJ2-5, reads DGGITQSPKYLFRKEGQNVTLSCEQNLNHDAMYWYRQDPGQGLRLIYYSQIVNDFQKGDIAEGYSVSREKKESFPLTVTSAQKNPTAFYLCASARSQPETQYFGPGTRLLVL.

This clonotype was seen repeatedly, ten times or more. The chain carries TRBV7-2 and TRBJ1-1; 12 bases fit TRBD1. The CDR3 spans 16 residues. Germline V gene sequence: CDR1 SGHTA, CDR2 FQGNSA. Trimming removed 6 bases from V and 1 base from J; junction bases left unmatched: 6. CDR3 region: CASRKPGQGANTEAFF. The CDR3 nucleotides are TGTGCCAGCAGAAAACCGGGACAGGGGGCGAACACTGAAGCTTTCTTT.

This clonotype came up many times. The chain couples TRBV12-3 or TRBV12-4 to TRBJ2-2; 8 positions match TRBD2. CDR3 length: 16 amino acids. With 5 bases clipped from V and 0 bases from J, the junction kept 5 bases outside the gene matches. The CDR3 here is CASSPRLASNTGELFF. CDR3 nucleotides: TGTGCCAGCAGTCCCAGACTAGCGTCGAACACCGGGGAGCTGTTTTTT.

The V gene is TRBV5-1, the J gene TRBJ2-7; D is unresolved. Trimming took 2 bases from V and 0 from J, leaving 12 bases between them. This CDR3 has 15 residues. Germline V gene sequence: CDR1 SGHRS, CDR2 YFSETQ. Written as DNA, the CDR3 is TGCGCCAGCAGCTTAGGCGGCCCAGCCTCCTACGAGCAGTACTTC. This encodes CASSLGGPASYEQYF.

J is TRBJ2-7 and V is TRBV29-1; no definite D call. The CDR3 length is 12 residues. V was trimmed by 2 bases and J by 0 bases, leaving 5 bases between them. Germline lookup yields CDR1 SQVTM and CDR2 ANQGSEA. The CDR3 DNA sequence: TGCAGCGTTGAACTGAGCTCCTACGAGCAGTACTTC. This codes for CSVELSSYEQYF.

The sample holds one count of this clonotype. This may be a read error: a much more frequent sequence differs by one nucleotide. CDR3 residues: CAISDGGNHEQYF. CDR3 nucleotides: TGTGCCATCAGTGATGGGGGGAACCACGAGCAGTACTTC. The chain has TRBV10-3 and TRBJ2-7, with D maybe TRBD2 (6 bases). Trimming left V 3 bases short and J 5 bases short, with 11 bases between. Germline V gives CDR1 ENHRY, CDR2 SYGVKD. CDR3 length: 13 amino acids.

A few counts support this clonotype. V and J are TRBV5-1 and TRBJ2-7; no clear D. CDR3 length equals 14 residues. The ends were cut back, 0 bases at V and 5 bases at J, with 12 bases in the middle. Germline V lookup: CDR1 SGHRS, CDR2 YFSETQ. The CDR3 is CASSLEGHWDEQYF. The CDR3 DNA sequence: TGCGCCAGCAGCTTGGAGGGCCACTGGGACGAGCAGTACTTC.

The V call is TRBV5-6, the J call TRBJ2-2; D unclear. V dropped 0 bases and J dropped 6 bases, with 6 bases sitting between them. The CDR3 is 13 amino acids. Germline V gene sequence: CDR1 SGHDT, CDR2 YYEEEE. The DNA of the CDR3 is TGTGCCAGCAGCTTGGTTCTGTCCGGGGAGCTGTTTTTT. It translates to CASSLVLSGELFF.

The gene calls are TRBV5-5 and TRBJ2-5; D is possibly TRBD1 (5 bases). Germline values: CDR1 SGHKS, CDR2 YYEKEE (reference sequence). This CDR3 comprises 15 residues. V was trimmed by 1 base and J by 3 bases, leaving 13 bases between them. This CDR3 is CASSLSALTEETQYF. The CDR3 DNA reads TGTGCCAGCAGCTTGTCAGCCTTGACAGAAGAGACCCAGTACTTC.

V is TRBV5-4 and J is TRBJ2-1; TRBD2 aligns across 11 bases. Per germline, CDR1 SGHNT and CDR2 YYREEE (reference sequence). The CDR3 is 16 residues long. The trim removed 6 bases at V and 6 bases at J, leaving 11 bases unmatched. The DNA for the CDR3 is TGTGCCAGCACCAATGTGGGGACTAGCGGTCTCAATGAGCAGTTCTTC. It is translated as CASTNVGTSGLNEQFF.

The CDR3, as DNA: TGTGCCAGCAGTTTCACACAGGGGGCGCGTCACGGGGAGCTGTTTTTT. It translates to CASSFTQGARHGELFF. The chain couples TRBV27 to TRBJ2-2; TRBD1 matches 9 bases. Germline-derived CDR1 and CDR2 are MNHEY and SMNVEV (reference sequence). V lost 3 bases, J lost 7 bases, and 9 bases stayed unmatched. This CDR3 is 16 amino acids long.